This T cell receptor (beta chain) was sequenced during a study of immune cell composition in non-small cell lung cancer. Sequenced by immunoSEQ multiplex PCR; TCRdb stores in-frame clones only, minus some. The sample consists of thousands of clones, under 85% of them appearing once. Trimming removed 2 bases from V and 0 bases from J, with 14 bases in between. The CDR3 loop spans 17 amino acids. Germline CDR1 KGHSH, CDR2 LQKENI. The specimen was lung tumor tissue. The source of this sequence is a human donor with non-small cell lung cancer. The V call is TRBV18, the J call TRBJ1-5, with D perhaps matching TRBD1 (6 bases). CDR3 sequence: CASSPIQGSYSNQPQHF. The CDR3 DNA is TGTGCCAGCTCACCAATACAGGGTTCCTATAGCAATCAGCCCCAGCATTTT.